This entry features one TCR beta chain sequence. What it recognizes is unknown. Time point noted: patch test 1, 2 weeks after DPC sensitization. Stated treatment: therapeutic diphenylcyclopropenone sensitization with weekly scalp DPC. This record comes from a study of human T cells and chemical hapten exposure. Overall study: Cases of alopecia areata, totalis or universalis occurred in a predominantly female patient group. Regarding the study as a whole: TCRs at a frequency above 1 in 1000 stayed unchanged with DPC sensitization. Significantly more large CDR3 similarity clusters arose among expanded TCRs than among controls.

V was clipped by 6 bases and J by 4 bases; unmatched bases: 7. CDR3 size: 13 residues. The germline gives CDR1 SQVTM, CDR2 ANQGSEA. One entry per CDR3 protein results from TCRdb running MiXCR on the RACE reads. The sample lists some 380,000 distinct CDR3 sequences; 4.8% were seen once. Here the sequenced sample was whole blood, taken in connection with sensitization to the hapten diphenylcyclopropenone (DPC). The receptor comes from a woman between 45 and 60 years old with alopecia areata. Some clones in this sample may be carry-over from other donors' samples. The rearrangement uses TRBV29-1 and TRBJ2-5, with 8 nucleotides matching TRBD1. The CDR3 DNA is TGCAGCGTCATCCGGACAGGGAGAGAGACCCAGTACTTC. Residues: CSVIRTGRETQYF.